The present entry profiles one T cell receptor beta chain with its context. Deletions cut 3 bases from V and 5 bases from J, with 11 bases between. CDR1 is SGHTS and CDR2 is YDEGEE in the germline V gene. The length of the CDR3 is 14 residues. Isolation of PBMCs was performed on around 9.8 ml fresh peripheral blood. Authors of the study amplified TCR beta CDR3 regions from RNA transcripts. Carried out on the TCR CDR3, a first-round RT-PCR used the HTBI primer set. TCRdb processed the multiplex PCR reads anew with MiXCR; each CDR3 protein has one entry. The data hold about 300,000 distinct CDR3 sequences, with roughly 20% observed a single time. The data are from a study of T cells in Graves' hyperthyroidism and ophthalmopathy.

V and J are TRBV5-8 and TRBJ2-2; D tentatively reads TRBD1 or TRBD2 (5 bases each). The sequence came from a man over 45 with Graves' ophthalmopathy. Sequencing was done on a sample of blood. CDR3 amino acids: CASSSSGGTGELFF. CDR3 DNA sequence: TGTGCCAGCAGCTCCTCTGGGGGTACCGGGGAGCTGTTTTTT.